The clone carrying this T cell receptor beta chain was counted between two and nine times. Its target is unknown. The V gene's germline CDR1 is LNHDA and CDR2 SQIVND (reference sequence). V lost 3 bases to trimming and J lost 9 bases; unmatched junction nucleotides: 7. This CDR3 is built from 14 residues. Sequencing targeted expressed TCRB transcripts, as all isolated RNA had been reverse transcribed. Assay: immunoSEQ multiplex PCR; the TCRdb copy retains only in-frame clones and omits some. The data hold 40,000 to 65,000 clones, with under 75% observed a single time. This sample is part of a study of beta chain features in type 1 diabetes. Findings of the study overall: All four CD4+ subsets of Type 1 diabetes patients contained TCRB CDR3s that were moderately but significantly shorter.

Based on CD45RO/CCR7/CD25/CD127/CD95/CD27, CD4+ regulatory, stem cell-like memory, naive and central memory cells were sorted. Sorting gave populations that all exceeded 95% purity. V gene TRBV19 combines with J gene TRBJ2-1, with 8 bases fitting TRBD2. This clonotype was obtained from a woman aged 25-40 years with type 1 diabetes. Sequenced sample: stem cell memory CD4+ T cells from blood. The CDR3: CASSIREGGVEQFF. Here the CDR3 DNA reads TGTGCCAGTAGTATCCGGGAGGGAGGCGTTGAGCAGTTCTTC.